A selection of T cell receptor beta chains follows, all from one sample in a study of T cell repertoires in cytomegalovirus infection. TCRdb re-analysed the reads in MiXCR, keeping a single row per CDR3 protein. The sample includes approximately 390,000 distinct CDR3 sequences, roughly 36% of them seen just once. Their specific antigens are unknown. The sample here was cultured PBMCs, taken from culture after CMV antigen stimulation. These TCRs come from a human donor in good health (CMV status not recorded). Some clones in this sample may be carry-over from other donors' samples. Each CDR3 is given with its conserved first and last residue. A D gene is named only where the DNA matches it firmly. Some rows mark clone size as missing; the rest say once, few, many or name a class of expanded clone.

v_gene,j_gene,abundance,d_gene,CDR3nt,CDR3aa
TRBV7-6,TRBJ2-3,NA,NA,TGTGCCAGCAGCTTACGCGCTAGTTGGACAGATACGCAGTATTTT,CASSLRASWTDTQYF
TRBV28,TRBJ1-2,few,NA,TGTGCCAGCAGTTCTCCCTGGTCCGACTACACCTTC,CASSSPWSDYTF
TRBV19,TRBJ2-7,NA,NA,TGTGCCAGTAGGGACAACTACGAGCAGTACTTC,CASRDNYEQYF
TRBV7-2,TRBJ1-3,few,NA,TGTGCCAGCAGCTTAGTTTGGGCAGTCTCTGGAAACACCATATATTTT,CASSLVWAVSGNTIYF
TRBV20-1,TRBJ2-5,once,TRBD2,TGCAGTGCTATACCGGGACTAAATCTCCGTGGGACCCAGTACTTC,CSAIPGLNLRGTQYF
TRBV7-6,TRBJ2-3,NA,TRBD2,TGTGCCAGCACCCTCGGGGGGGGCAGCACAGATACGCAGTATTTT,CASTLGGGSTDTQYF
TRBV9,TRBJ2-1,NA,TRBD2,TGTGCCAGCAGCCCCTCGACTAGCGGGAGTGTCAATGAGCAGTTCTTC,CASSPSTSGSVNEQFF
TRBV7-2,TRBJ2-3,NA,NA,TGTGCCAGCAGCGCAGAAAGGACAGATACGCAGTATTTT,CASSAERTDTQYF
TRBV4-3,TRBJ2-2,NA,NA,TGCGCCAGCAGCTTCATCATGGCCGGGGAGCTGTTTTTT,CASSFIMAGELFF
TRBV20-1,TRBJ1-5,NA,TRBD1,TGCAGTGCTAGAGCTGAGGGGGCGGACAATCAGCCCCAGCATTTT,CSARAEGADNQPQHF
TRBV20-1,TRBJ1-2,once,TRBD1,TGCAGTGCCGAGGGACAGGGGACCTACTATGGCTACACCTTC,CSAEGQGTYYGYTF
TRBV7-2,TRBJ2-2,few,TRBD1,TGTGCCAGCAGCTCAGGACTGAGGGACAGGGGGCGAAGATGGGCCGGGGAGCTGTTTTTT,CASSSGLRDRGRRWAGELFF
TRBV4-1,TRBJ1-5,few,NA,TGCGCCAGCAGCCAAATGGGGGAGAGCAATCAGCCCCAGCATTTT,CASSQMGESNQPQHF
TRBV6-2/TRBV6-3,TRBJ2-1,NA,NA,TGTGCCAGCAGCATCGGATACCACGACAATGAGCAGTTCTTC,CASSIGYHDNEQFF
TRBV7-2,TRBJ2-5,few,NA,TGTGCCAGCAGCTTAAACCAGCAAGAGACCCAGTACTTC,CASSLNQQETQYF
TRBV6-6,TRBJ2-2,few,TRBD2,TGTGCCAGCAGTTGGCTGCTAGCGGATGAATCCGGGGAGCTGTTTTTT,CASSWLLADESGELFF
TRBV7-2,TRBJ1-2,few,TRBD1,TGTGCCAGCAGCTCGTTGCCGGGACAGACTAACTATGGCTACACCTTC,CASSSLPGQTNYGYTF
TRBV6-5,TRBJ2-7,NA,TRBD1,TGTGCCAGCAGAAACGCAGGGGGCCTGAGCTCCTACGAGCAGTACTTC,CASRNAGGLSSYEQYF
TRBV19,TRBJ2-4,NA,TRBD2,TGTGCCAGTACCACGAACGGGGGGAGCGAGGTTCAGTACTTC,CASTTNGGSEVQYF
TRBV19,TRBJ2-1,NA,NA,TGTGCCAGTAGTATAAGGGTCAATGAGCAGTTCTTC,CASSIRVNEQFF
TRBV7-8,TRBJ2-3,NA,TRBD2,TGTGCCAGCAGCTTCGAGCGGGAGCGAGATACGCAGTATTTT,CASSFERERDTQYF
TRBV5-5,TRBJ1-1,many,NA,TGTGCCAGCAGCTTGAGGTTGCCTGAAGCTTTCTTT,CASSLRLPEAFF
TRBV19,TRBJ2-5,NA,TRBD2,TGTGCCAGTAGAACTATCCATAGCGGGAGGGCCGTAAGTGTGGAGACCCAGTACTTC,CASRTIHSGRAVSVETQYF
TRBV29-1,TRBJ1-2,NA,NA,TGCAGCGTTGAAGATTGGGCAGGGAGGTTAAACTATGGCTACACCTTC,CSVEDWAGRLNYGYTF
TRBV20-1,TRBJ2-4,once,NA,TGCAGTGCGGAGGAGGGGGCCAAAAACATTCAGTACTTC,CSAEEGAKNIQYF
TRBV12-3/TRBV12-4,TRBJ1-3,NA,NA,TGTGCCAGCAGCCGTTATGACACGAACCCTGGAAACACCATATATTTT,CASSRYDTNPGNTIYF
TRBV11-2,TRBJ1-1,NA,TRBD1,TGTGCCAGCAGCAGGGGGACAGGGAACACTGAAGCTTTCTTT,CASSRGTGNTEAFF
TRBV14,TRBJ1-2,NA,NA,TGTGCCAGCAGCCAAGATCCAGGGTTCTATGGCTACACCTTC,CASSQDPGFYGYTF
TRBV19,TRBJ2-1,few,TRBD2,TGTGCCAGTAGTATCGTAACTAGCGGGTTCAATGAGCAGTTCTTC,CASSIVTSGFNEQFF
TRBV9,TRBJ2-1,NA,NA,TGTGCCAGCAGCGTAGGGGGGGTATACAATGAGCAGTTCTTC,CASSVGGVYNEQFF
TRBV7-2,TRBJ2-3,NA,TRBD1,TGTGCCAGCATCCTTTTGACAGGGCTCACAGATACGCAGTATTTT,CASILLTGLTDTQYF
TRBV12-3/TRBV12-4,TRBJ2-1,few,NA,TGTGCCAGCCGGGACTCAACTTACAATGAGCAGTTCTTC,CASRDSTYNEQFF
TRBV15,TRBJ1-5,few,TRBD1,TGTGCCACCAGCCTAGGGAGGACAGGGAGGTCGCCCCAGCATTTT,CATSLGRTGRSPQHF
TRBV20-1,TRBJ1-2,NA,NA,TGCAGTGCTACTAAACAGGGTGGCGGCTACACCTTC,CSATKQGGGYTF
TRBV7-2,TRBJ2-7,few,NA,TGTGCCAGCACCCTGCTCGGGGAAGCCCTCGGCGAGCAGTACTTC,CASTLLGEALGEQYF
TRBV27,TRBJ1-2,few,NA,TGTGCCAGCAGCGACGAGGGCTATGGCTACACCTTC,CASSDEGYGYTF
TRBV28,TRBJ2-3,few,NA,TGTGCCACCACCACCCCCTCCGCTTTTACGCAGTATTTT,CATTTPSAFTQYF
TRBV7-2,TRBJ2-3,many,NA,TGTGCCAGCAGCTCCCAGGCTAGTCGGAATACAGATACGCAGTATTTT,CASSSQASRNTDTQYF
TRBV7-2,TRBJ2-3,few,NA,TGTGCCAGCAGCCCTGATTACCCGCAGTATTTT,CASSPDYPQYF
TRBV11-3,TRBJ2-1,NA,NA,TGTGCCAGCAGCCCCGACGGCTTAAAAGGGATCTTC,CASSPDGLKGIF
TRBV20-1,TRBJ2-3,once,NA,TGCAGTGCTAAAACCCGGCAGGGAACAGATACGCAGTATTTT,CSAKTRQGTDTQYF
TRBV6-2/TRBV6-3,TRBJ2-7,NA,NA,TGTGCCAGCAGTTACAAAATTGGCGGGACTTTCCCCTACGAGCAGTACTTC,CASSYKIGGTFPYEQYF
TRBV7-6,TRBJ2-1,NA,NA,TGTGCCAGCAGCTTAAAGGCAGGGTGGGGCGATGAGCAGTTCTTC,CASSLKAGWGDEQFF
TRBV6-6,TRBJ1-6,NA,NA,TGTGCCAGCAGTTATGGGGCCTCCTATAATTCACCCCTCCACTTT,CASSYGASYNSPLHF
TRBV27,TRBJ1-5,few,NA,TGTGCCAGCAGTTTGTTCAGTGGCAATCAGCCCCAGCATTTT,CASSLFSGNQPQHF
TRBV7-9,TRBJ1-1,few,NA,TGTGCCAGCAGCTTAGTTGACGGGGGCGGCACTGAAGCTTTCTTT,CASSLVDGGGTEAFF
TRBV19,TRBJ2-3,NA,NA,TGTGCCAGTATGGGGGTGAGGACAGATACGCAGTATTTT,CASMGVRTDTQYF
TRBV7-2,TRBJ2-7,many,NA,TGTGCCAGCAGCCCCCCAGGTTACGAGCAGTACTTC,CASSPPGYEQYF
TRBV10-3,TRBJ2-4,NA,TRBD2,TGTGCCATCAGTGTAAGCGGGATTCTACTAGCCAAAAACATTCAGTACTTC,CAISVSGILLAKNIQYF
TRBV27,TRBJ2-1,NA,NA,TGTGCCAGCAGTTTAGGGACCTTTTGGACCTACAATGAGCAGTTCTTC,CASSLGTFWTYNEQFF
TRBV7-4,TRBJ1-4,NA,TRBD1,TGTGCCAGCAGCTTACAGGGGGGACTGGGAAAACTGTTTTTT,CASSLQGGLGKLFF
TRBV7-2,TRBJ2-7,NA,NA,TGTGCCAGAAGCCCCACATGGTGGAGGGGCCCAAGTGTTTGGGAGCAGTACTTC,CARSPTWWRGPSVWEQYF